This T cell receptor beta chain was captured by sequencing in a study of blood T cell repertoires in COVID-19. Study-level information: The study drew acute and convalescent COVID-19 samples from the United States, Italy and Spain. The cDNA or gDNA used as material had been derived from T cells, B-cell-depleted T cells, or PBMCs.

A remark on this clone: This CDR3 is also generated by other DNA sequences in the sample.

As handled by the study authors: Amplification from reference gene primers served as the basis for estimated nucleated cell counts. Profiled with immunoSEQ multiplex PCR; TCRdb holds only in-frame clones, not every one. V and J calls plus clone size are reproduced from that table; the DNA served to infer D and trimming. In the table there are about 240,000 clones, roughly 80% of which are singletons. This clonotype was obtained from a woman of 80 years or more with acute or convalescent COVID-19. The sample was peripheral blood.

The CDR3, as DNA: TGCAGCGTTGAGGCGGGGGGGCTCACAGATACGCAGTATTTT. Translating gives CSVEAGGLTDTQYF. The rearrangement uses TRBV29-1 and TRBJ2-3, with 9 positions matching TRBD2. Germline loops: CDR1 SQVTM, CDR2 ANQGSEA. The CDR3 has 14 amino acids. V shed 3 bases, J shed 2 bases, and the junction held 3 bases outside the gene matches.